This TCR beta chain was obtained from a study of cytomegalovirus exposure and HLA in healthy donors. On this clone: What it recognizes is unknown.

Researchers ran the PCR with 60 Vbeta and 13 Jbeta primers. Sequencing used immunoSEQ multiplex PCR; TCRdb keeps in-frame clones, though not all of them. The sample has some 190,000 clones; 75% to 90% are singletons. The CDR3 has 13 residues. In germline, CDR1 is SQVTM, CDR2 ANQGSEA. Trimming took off 1 base at V and 8 bases at J, with 15 bases between the two ends. General observations from the study: Across all donors, roughly uniform sequencing depth was an assumption of the presence/absence analyses.

The receptor's source is a man between 25 and 39 years old in good health and CMV-seronegative. The chain employs TRBV29-1 and TRBJ2-7, with a weak D call TRBD1 (5 bases). The sample consisted of PBMCs. The CDR3 bases are TGCAGCGTTGAAGTGGACATTGATGGTCAGCAGTACTTC. Encoded protein: CSVEVDIDGQQYF.